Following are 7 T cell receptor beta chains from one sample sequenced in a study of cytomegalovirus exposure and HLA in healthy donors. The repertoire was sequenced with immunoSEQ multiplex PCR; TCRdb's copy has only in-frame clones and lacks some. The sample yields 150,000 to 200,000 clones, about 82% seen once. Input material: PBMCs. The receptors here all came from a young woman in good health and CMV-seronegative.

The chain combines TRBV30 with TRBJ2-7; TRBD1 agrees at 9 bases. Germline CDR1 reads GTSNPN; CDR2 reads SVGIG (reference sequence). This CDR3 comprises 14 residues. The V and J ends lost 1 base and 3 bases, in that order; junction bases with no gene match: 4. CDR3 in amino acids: CAWSDGTGNYEQYF. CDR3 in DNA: TGTGCCTGGAGTGACGGGACAGGGAACTACGAGCAGTACTTC.

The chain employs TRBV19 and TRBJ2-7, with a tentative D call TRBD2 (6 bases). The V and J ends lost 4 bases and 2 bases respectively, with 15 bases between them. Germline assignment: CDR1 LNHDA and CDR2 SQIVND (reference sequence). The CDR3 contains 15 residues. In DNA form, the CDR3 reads TGTGCCAGTAGTACTAGGAGGGACGGAACCTACGAGCAGTACTTC. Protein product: CASSTRRDGTYEQYF. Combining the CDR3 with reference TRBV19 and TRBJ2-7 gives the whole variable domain DGGITQSPKYLFRKEGQNVTLSCEQNLNHDAMYWYRQDPGQGLRLIYYSQIVNDFQKGDIAEGYSVSREKKESFPLTVTSAQKNPTAFYLCASSTRRDGTYEQYFGPGTRLTVT.

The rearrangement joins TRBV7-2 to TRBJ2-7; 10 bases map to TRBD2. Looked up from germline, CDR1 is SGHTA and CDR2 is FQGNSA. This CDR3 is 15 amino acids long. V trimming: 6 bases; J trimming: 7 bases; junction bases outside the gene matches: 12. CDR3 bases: TGTGCCAGCAGTCCTAGCGGGAGACTCACGGGGGAGCAGTACTTC. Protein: CASSPSGRLTGEQYF.

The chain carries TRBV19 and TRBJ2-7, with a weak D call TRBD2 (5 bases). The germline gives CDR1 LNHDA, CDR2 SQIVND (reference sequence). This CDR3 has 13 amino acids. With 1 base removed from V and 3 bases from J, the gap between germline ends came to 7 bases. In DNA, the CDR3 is TGTGCCAGTAGTATAGGGGCGGGCTACGAGCAGTACTTC. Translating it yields CASSIGAGYEQYF. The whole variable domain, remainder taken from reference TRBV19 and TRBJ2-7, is DGGITQSPKYLFRKEGQNVTLSCEQNLNHDAMYWYRQDPGQGLRLIYYSQIVNDFQKGDIAEGYSVSREKKESFPLTVTSAQKNPTAFYLCASSIGAGYEQYFGPGTRLTVT.

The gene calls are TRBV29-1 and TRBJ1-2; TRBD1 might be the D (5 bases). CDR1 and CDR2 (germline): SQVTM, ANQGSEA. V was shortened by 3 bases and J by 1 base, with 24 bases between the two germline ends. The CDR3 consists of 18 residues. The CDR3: CSVDGTLRTGENNYGYTF. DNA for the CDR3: TGCAGCGTTGATGGAACTCTACGCACAGGTGAAAATAACTATGGCTACACCTTC.

The CDR3 bases are TGTGCCAGCAGTGAACACAGTCTTGAGACCCAGTACTTC. Its protein is CASSEHSLETQYF. The chain joins TRBV25-1 to TRBJ2-5; D remains ambiguous. CDR3 length: 13 residues. Germline values: CDR1 MGHDK, CDR2 SYGVNS. V lost 2 bases to trimming and J lost 5 bases, with 9 bases between them. Drawing the rest from reference TRBV25-1 and TRBJ2-5, the complete variable domain is EADIYQTPRYLVIGTGKKITLECSQTMGHDKMYWYQQDPGMELHLIHYSYGVNSTEKGDLSSESTVSRIRTEHFPLTLESARPSHTSQYLCASSEHSLETQYFGPGTRLLVL.

The CDR3 here is CSVVAGSSYNEQFF. The CDR3 DNA is TGCAGCGTTGTAGCGGGGAGCTCCTACAATGAGCAGTTCTTC. The gene calls are TRBV29-1 and TRBJ2-1; 8 bases are a match to TRBD2. CDR3 length: 14 residues. V shed 4 bases, J shed 0 bases, and the junction held 2 bases outside the gene matches. Germline lookup yields CDR1 SQVTM and CDR2 ANQGSEA.